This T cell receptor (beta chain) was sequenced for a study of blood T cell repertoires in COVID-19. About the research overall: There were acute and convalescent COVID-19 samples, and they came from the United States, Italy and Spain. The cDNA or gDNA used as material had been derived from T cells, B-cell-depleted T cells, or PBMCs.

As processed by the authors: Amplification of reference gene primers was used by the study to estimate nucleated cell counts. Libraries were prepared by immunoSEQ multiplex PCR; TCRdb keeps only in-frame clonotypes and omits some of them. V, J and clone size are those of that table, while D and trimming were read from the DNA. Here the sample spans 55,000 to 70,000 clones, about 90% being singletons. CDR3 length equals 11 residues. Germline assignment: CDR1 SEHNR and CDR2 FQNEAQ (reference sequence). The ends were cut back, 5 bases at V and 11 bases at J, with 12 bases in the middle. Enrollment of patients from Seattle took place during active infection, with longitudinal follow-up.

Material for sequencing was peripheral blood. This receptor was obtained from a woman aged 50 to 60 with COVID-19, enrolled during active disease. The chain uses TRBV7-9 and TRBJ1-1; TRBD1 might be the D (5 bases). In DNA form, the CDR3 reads TGTGCCAGCAGCCGCTCGGGGGAGGCTTTCTTT. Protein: CASSRSGEAFF.